This T cell receptor beta chain originates from a study of post-analysis software for immune sequencing data. Study as a whole: Recorded disease courses covered relapsing-remitting, secondary progressive and progressive-relapsing multiple sclerosis. Some patients had no subtype annotation. Study-level points and caveats: Patients showed TRBV5-6, TRBV5-1 and TRBV20-1 among several TRBV segments more frequent than in controls. Samples sharing a preparation batch grouped tightly together when assessed by F measure. Patients with multiple sclerosis recorded significantly lower normalized Chao1 diversity than controls, the study found.

The authors incorporated unique molecular identifiers into the TCR beta cDNA libraries. Yield was roughly 500,000 cDNA molecules from roughly 0.93 to 9.6 million T cells. TCRdb passed the PCR reads through MiXCR, listing each CDR3 protein once. The data show hundreds of thousands of distinct CDR3 sequences, roughly 29% seen once. The germline V gene has CDR1 SQVTM and CDR2 ANQGSEA. The CDR3 contains 15 residues. The J segment lost 2 bases and the V segment lost 4 bases, leaving 10 bases of the junction unmatched. This clonotype has a count of ten or more. The antigen is undetermined. The material sequenced was blood. The sequence came from a girl aged 5 to 17 with multiple sclerosis. The rearrangement uses TRBV29-1 and TRBJ2-5, with 7 bases lining up with TRBD2. CDR3 bases: TGCAGCGTTGGAGCTTGGGAGGGAACGCAAGAGACCCAGTACTTC. Amino acids: CSVGAWEGTQETQYF.